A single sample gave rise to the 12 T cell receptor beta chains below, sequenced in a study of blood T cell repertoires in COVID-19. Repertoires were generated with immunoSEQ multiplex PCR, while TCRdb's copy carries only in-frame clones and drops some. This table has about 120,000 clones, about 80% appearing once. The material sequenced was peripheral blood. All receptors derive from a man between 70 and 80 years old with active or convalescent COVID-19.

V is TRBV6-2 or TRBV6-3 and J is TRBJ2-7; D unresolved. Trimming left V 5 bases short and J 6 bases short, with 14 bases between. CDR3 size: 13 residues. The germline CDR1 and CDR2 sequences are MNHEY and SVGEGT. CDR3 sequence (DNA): TGTGCCAGCAGTCGAACGACACCTTTCGAGCAGTACTTC. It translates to CASSRTTPFEQYF.

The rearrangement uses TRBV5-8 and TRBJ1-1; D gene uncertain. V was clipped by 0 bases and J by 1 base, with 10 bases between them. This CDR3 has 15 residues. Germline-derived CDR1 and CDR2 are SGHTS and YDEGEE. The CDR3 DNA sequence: TGTGCCAGCAGCTTGGAAGTGACAAGGAACACTGAAGCTTTCTTT. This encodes CASSLEVTRNTEAFF.

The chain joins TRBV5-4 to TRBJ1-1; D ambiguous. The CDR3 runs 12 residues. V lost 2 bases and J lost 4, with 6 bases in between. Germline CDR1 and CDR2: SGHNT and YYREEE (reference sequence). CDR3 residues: CASSLPGTEAFF. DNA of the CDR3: TGTGCCAGCAGCTTACCGGGCACTGAAGCTTTCTTT.

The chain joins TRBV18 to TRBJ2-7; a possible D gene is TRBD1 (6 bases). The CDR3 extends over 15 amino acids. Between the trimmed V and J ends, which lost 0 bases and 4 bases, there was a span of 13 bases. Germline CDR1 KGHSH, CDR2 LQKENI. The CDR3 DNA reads TGTGCCAGCTCACCACCGCAGGGACAAGGGTACGAGCAGTACTTC. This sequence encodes CASSPPQGQGYEQYF.

CDR3 in amino acids: CASSYRDRQPPLHF. In nucleotides, the CDR3 is TGTGCCAGCAGTTACAGGGACAGACAACCACCCCTCCACTTT. The V call is TRBV6-5, the J call TRBJ1-6; TRBD1 matches 7 bases. The CDR3 consists of 14 residues. Germline values: CDR1 MNHEY, CDR2 SVGAGI. Trimming at V came to 2 bases and at J to 11 bases, leaving 6 bases not matched to a gene.

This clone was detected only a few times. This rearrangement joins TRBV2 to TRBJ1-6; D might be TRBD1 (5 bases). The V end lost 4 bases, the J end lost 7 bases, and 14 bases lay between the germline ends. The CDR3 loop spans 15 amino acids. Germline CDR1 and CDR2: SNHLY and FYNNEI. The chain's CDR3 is CASSVVGPGNSPLHF. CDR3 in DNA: TGTGCCAGCAGTGTGGTGGGGCCCGGGAATTCACCCCTCCACTTT.

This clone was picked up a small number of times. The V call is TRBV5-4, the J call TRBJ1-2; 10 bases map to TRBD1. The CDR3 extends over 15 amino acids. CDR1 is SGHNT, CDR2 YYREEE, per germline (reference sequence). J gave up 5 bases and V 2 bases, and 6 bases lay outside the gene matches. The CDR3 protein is CASSLPGQGIYGYTF. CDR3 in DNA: TGTGCCAGCAGCTTACCGGGACAGGGGATATATGGCTACACCTTC.

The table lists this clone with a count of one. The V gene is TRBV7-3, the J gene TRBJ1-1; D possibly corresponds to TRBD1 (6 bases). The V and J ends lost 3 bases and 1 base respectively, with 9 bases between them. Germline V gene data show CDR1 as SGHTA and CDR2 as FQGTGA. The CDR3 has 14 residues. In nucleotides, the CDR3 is TGTGCCAGCAGCTTGGACAGAGGGAACACTGAAGCTTTCTTT. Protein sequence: CASSLDRGNTEAFF.

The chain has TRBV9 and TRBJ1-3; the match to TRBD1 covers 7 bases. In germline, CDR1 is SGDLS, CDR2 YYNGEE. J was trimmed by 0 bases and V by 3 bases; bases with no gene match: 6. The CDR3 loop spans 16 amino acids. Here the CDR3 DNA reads TGTGCCAGCAGCGCCGGGACAGATCGCTCTGGAAACACCATATATTTT. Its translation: CASSAGTDRSGNTIYF.

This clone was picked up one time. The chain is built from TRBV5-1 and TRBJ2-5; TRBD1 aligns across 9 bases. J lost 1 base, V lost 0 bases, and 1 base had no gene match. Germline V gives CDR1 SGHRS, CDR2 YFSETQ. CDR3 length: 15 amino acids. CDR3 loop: CASSLAQGAQETQYF. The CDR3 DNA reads TGCGCCAGCAGCTTGGCACAGGGGGCCCAAGAGACCCAGTACTTC.

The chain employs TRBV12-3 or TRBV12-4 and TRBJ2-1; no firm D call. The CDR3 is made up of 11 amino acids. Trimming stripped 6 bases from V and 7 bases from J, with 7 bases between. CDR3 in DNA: TGTGCCAGCAGCCCTTCGAATGAGCAGTTCTTC. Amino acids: CASSPSNEQFF.

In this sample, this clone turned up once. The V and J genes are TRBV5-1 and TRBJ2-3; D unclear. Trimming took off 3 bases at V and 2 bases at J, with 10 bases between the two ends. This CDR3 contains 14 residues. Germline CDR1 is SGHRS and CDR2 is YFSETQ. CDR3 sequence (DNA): TGCGCCAGCAGCTCTACGAGCAACACAGATACGCAGTATTTT. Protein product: CASSSTSNTDTQYF.